This T cell receptor (beta chain) was recovered during a study of T-cell reconstitution after alpha-beta-depleted transplantation in children. This sample's TCRbeta library carried unique molecular identifier barcodes. MiXCR was run by TCRdb on the PCR reads, yielding one entry per CDR3 protein. The sample carries roughly 610,000 distinct CDR3 sequences, about 11% recorded once. This clonotype has only a few counts. The CDR3 runs 15 residues. V shed 1 base, J shed 2 bases, and the junction held 4 bases outside the gene matches. The germline V gene encodes CDR1 SGHRS and CDR2 YFSETQ. The genes are TRBV5-1 and TRBJ2-5; 8 bases map to TRBD2. The source of this sequence is a human donor who donated a stem cell graft to a child with acute myeloid leukemia. The sample was PBMCs from the stem cell graft donor, taken from the stem cell graft. Here the CDR3 DNA reads TGCGCCAGCAGCTTGTGGGCTAGCGGGCAAGAGACCCAGTACTTC. Translation: CASSLWASGQETQYF.